A selection of T cell receptor beta chains follows, all from one sample in a study of graft-versus-host responses after intestinal transplantation. The assay was immunoSEQ multiplex PCR, and TCRdb's table has in-frame clones only and misses some. This repertoire shows about 91,000 clones, 85% to 95% found once; its top ten account for approximately 0.35%. No antigen is known for these receptors. Specimen: unstimulated CD4+ T cells sorted from spleen or lymph node cells, collected before transplant. Receptor source: a human donor who was the organ donor for an intestinal transplant. Each CDR3 is given with its conserved first and last residue. A D gene is named only where the DNA matches it firmly. Size values are once, few and many counts, or a class for expanded clones, and some rows have none.

clone size,V gene,D gene,J gene,CDR3 protein,CDR3 DNA
-,TRBV29-1,TRBD1,TRBJ1-2,CSVVRTGGVGYTF,TGCAGCGTTGTAAGGACAGGGGGCGTTGGCTACACCTTC
-,TRBV5-1,TRBD2,TRBJ2-3,CASSLGYSGGPPDTQYF,TGCGCCAGCAGCTTGGGCTACAGCGGGGGCCCCCCAGATACGCAGTATTTT
-,TRBV28,-,TRBJ2-1,CASSFSPSLVEQFF,TGTGCCAGCAGTTTCTCACCTAGCCTCGTTGAGCAGTTCTTC
-,TRBV15,-,TRBJ1-5,CATSRERAQVRNQPQHF,TGTGCCACCAGCAGAGAGAGAGCACAGGTCCGTAATCAGCCCCAGCATTTT
-,TRBV6-1,-,TRBJ2-2,CASSERETLHFGGPGELFF,TGTGCCAGCAGTGAAAGGGAGACTCTCCATTTCGGTGGGCCCGGGGAGCTGTTTTTT
-,TRBV6-1,TRBD1,TRBJ2-5,CASTKRTGGRETQYF,TGTGCCAGCACCAAAAGAACAGGGGGCCGAGAGACCCAGTACTTC
-,TRBV6-1,TRBD1,TRBJ1-5,CASSERTGGLSNQPQHF,TGTGCCAGCAGTGAGCGGACAGGGGGACTTAGCAATCAGCCCCAGCATTTT
-,TRBV7-3,-,TRBJ2-3,CASSLSSGTDTQYF,TGTGCCAGCAGCTTATCTAGCGGCACAGATACGCAGTATTTT
-,TRBV7-2,TRBD2,TRBJ2-3,CASSLVGASGSGYTQYF,TGTGCCAGCAGCTTAGTTGGGGCTAGCGGGAGTGGGTATACGCAGTATTTT
-,TRBV7-9,TRBD1,TRBJ1-2,CASSLGAGGGYGYTF,TGTGCCAGCAGCTTAGGGGCAGGGGGCGGCTATGGCTACACCTTC
-,TRBV9,-,TRBJ2-5,CASSATSWRGETQYF,TGTGCCAGCAGCGCAACTAGCTGGAGAGGAGAGACCCAGTACTTC
-,TRBV7-3,-,TRBJ2-7,CASSVAGWGNEQYF,TGTGCCAGCAGCGTCGCAGGGTGGGGCAACGAGCAGTACTTC
-,TRBV5-1,-,TRBJ2-4,CASSGGTKNIQYF,TGCGCCAGCAGCGGAGGCACAAAAAACATTCAGTACTTC
-,TRBV6-1,-,TRBJ2-7,CASSEAGQGINEQYF,TGTGCCAGCAGTGAGGCGGGGCAGGGTATCAACGAGCAGTACTTC
few,TRBV5-6,-,TRBJ1-1,CASSFIRTEAFF,TGTGCCAGCAGCTTTATACGGACTGAAGCTTTCTTT
-,TRBV10-1,-,TRBJ1-5,CASRLSQPQHF,TGCGCCAGCAGGTTGAGTCAGCCCCAGCATTTT
-,TRBV15,-,TRBJ1-4,CATSRALEDEKLFF,TGTGCCACCAGCAGAGCTCTCGAGGATGAAAAACTGTTTTTT
once,TRBV6-5,TRBD1,TRBJ1-5,CASSRTGTGGQPQHF,TGTGCCAGCAGTAGAACCGGGACAGGAGGTCAGCCCCAGCATTTT
-,TRBV25-1,-,TRBJ2-7,CASSEHSSLSDEQYF,TGTGCCAGCAGTGAACACTCTAGCCTCTCCGACGAGCAGTACTTC
few,TRBV5-6,TRBD2,TRBJ2-7,CASSLAGDSYEQYF,TGTGCCAGCAGCTTAGCGGGAGACTCCTACGAGCAGTACTTC
-,TRBV20-1,TRBD1,TRBJ2-7,CSGGQGYEQYF,TGCAGTGGAGGACAGGGTTACGAGCAGTACTTC
-,TRBV10-1,TRBD2,TRBJ2-3,CASRPTSGEDTQYF,TGCGCCAGCAGGCCGACTAGCGGGGAAGATACGCAGTATTTT
few,TRBV30,TRBD1,TRBJ1-3,CAWSVLRGFGNTIYF,TGTGCCTGGAGTGTACTCAGGGGGTTTGGAAACACCATATATTTT
-,TRBV19,-,TRBJ2-5,CASSSEETQYF,TGTGCCAGTAGTTCAGAAGAGACCCAGTACTTC
once,TRBV6-5,-,TRBJ1-5,CASSYSSQGSQPQHF,TGTGCCAGCAGTTACTCGTCCCAGGGTAGTCAGCCCCAGCATTTT
-,TRBV10-1,-,TRBJ2-3,CASSPRGVTDTQYF,TGCGCCAGCAGTCCCCGCGGGGTCACAGATACGCAGTATTTT
-,TRBV30,TRBD2,TRBJ2-1,CAWSRGGSYNEQFF,TGTGCCTGGAGTCGGGGGGGCTCCTACAATGAGCAGTTCTTC
-,TRBV5-4,TRBD2,TRBJ2-5,CASSLGSGGPEETQYF,TGTGCCAGCAGCTTGGGTAGCGGGGGGCCGGAAGAGACCCAGTACTTC
-,TRBV6-1,-,TRBJ2-2,CASKNQGNTGELFF,TGTGCCAGCAAGAATCAGGGGAACACCGGGGAGCTGTTTTTT